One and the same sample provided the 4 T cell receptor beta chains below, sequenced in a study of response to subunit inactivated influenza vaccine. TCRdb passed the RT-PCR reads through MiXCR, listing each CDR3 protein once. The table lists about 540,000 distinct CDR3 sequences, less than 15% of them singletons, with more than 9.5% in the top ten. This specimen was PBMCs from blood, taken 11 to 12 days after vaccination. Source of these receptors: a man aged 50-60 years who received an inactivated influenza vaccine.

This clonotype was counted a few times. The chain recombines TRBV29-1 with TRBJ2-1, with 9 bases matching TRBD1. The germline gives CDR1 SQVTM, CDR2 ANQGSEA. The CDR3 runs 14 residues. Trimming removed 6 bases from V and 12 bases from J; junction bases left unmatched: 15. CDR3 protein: CSVDGTGPHLGQFF. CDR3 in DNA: TGCAGCGTCGACGGGACAGGGCCCCATCTAGGGCAGTTCTTC.

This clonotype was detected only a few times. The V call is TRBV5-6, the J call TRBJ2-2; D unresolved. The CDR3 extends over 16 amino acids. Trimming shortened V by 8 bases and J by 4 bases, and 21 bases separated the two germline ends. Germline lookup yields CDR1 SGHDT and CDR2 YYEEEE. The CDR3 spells CASQLNSFFGTGELFF. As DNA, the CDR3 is TGTGCCAGTCAATTAAACTCCTTCTTTGGCACCGGGGAGCTGTTTTTT.

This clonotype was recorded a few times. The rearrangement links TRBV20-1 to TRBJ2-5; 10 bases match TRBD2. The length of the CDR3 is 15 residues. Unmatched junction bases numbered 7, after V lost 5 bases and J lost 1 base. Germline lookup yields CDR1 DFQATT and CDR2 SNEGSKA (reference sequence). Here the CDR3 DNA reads TGCAGTGCTTTTAGCGGGAGGTTCCCCCAAGAGACCCAGTACTTC. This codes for CSAFSGRFPQETQYF.

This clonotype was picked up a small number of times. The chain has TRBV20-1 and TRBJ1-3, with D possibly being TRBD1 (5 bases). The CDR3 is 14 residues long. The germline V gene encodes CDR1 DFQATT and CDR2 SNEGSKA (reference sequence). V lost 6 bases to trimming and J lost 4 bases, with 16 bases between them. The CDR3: CSALSSGRGNTIYF. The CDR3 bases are TGCAGTGCATTGTCTTCAGGGAGAGGAAACACCATATATTTT.